This T cell receptor (beta chain) was sequenced for a study of response to subunit inactivated influenza vaccine. Regarding this clonotype: Its antigen is as yet unknown.

Whole-study findings and limits: Few new T cells, the authors suggested, are recruited by each seasonal influenza vaccination.

TCRdb itself ran the RT-PCR reads through MiXCR, one entry per CDR3 protein. Of fewer than 750,000 distinct CDR3 sequences in the sample, around 13% were seen once. The V gene's germline CDR1 is LNHDA and CDR2 SQIVND (reference sequence). The J segment lost 4 bases and the V segment lost 5 bases, leaving 6 bases of the junction unmatched. This CDR3 comprises 15 residues. The gene calls are TRBV19 and TRBJ2-1; 9 bases line up with TRBD1. The specimen was PBMCs from blood, collected 12 days after vaccination. The sequence was obtained from a man aged 50-60 years who received an inactivated influenza vaccine. The CDR3 region is CASSRDRVDYNEQFF. The CDR3 nucleotides are TGTGCCAGTAGTCGGGACAGGGTGGATTACAATGAGCAGTTCTTC.